This TCR beta chain came from a study of control samples from healthy donors and cancer patients. Using immunoSEQ multiplex PCR, the repertoire was profiled, and TCRdb retains in-frame clones only, with some absent. The sample yields more than 150,000 clones, 92% seen once. The sample consisted of blood. This clonotype was sampled from a woman aged 25 to 39 in good health.

The CDR3 reads CASSIYRNTEAFF. The DNA for the CDR3 is TGTGCCAGTAGTATTTACAGGAACACTGAAGCTTTCTTT. The chain recombines TRBV19 with TRBJ1-1; D unclear. From germline, CDR1 is LNHDA and CDR2 SQIVND (reference sequence). The CDR3 spans 13 residues. The V end lost 3 bases, the J end lost 1 base, and 6 bases lay between the germline ends.